The 16 T cell receptor beta chains below were found in one sample sequenced in a study of blood T cell repertoires in COVID-19. TCRdb's table, derived via immunoSEQ multiplex PCR, lists solely in-frame clones and lacks some. The table lists over 130,000 clones, approximately 90% of them singletons. The sequenced sample consisted of peripheral blood. Source of these receptors: a woman aged 60 to 75 with active or convalescent COVID-19.

Only a few counts were recorded for this clone. The CDR3 coding sequence is TGTGCCAGCTCACTCGGACAGGCCGACCTAAACTATGGCTACACCTTC. As protein: CASSLGQADLNYGYTF. J is TRBJ1-2 and V is TRBV18; 7 nucleotides align to TRBD1. CDR3 length: 16 amino acids. From germline, CDR1 is KGHSH and CDR2 LQKENI. With 4 bases clipped from V and 2 bases from J, the junction kept 10 bases outside the gene matches.

This clone appeared once. The chain combines TRBV7-2 with TRBJ1-1; TRBD1 matches at 7 bases. Germline assignment: CDR1 SGHTA and CDR2 FQGNSA. CDR3 length equals 14 residues. The V gene end was trimmed by 7 bases and the J gene end by 0 bases; junction bases not matched to a gene: 5. The CDR3 here is CASTRDRMNTEAFF. The CDR3 coding sequence is TGTGCCAGCACCCGGGACAGAATGAACACTGAAGCTTTCTTT.

The gene calls are TRBV7-2 and TRBJ1-2; the match to TRBD1 covers 7 bases. The CDR3 contains 13 residues. V shed 4 bases, J shed 7 bases, and the junction held 6 bases outside the gene matches. Germline V gene lookup returns CDR1 SGHTA and CDR2 FQGNSA. The CDR3 nucleotides are TGTGCCAGCAGCTCACTGACAGGGACTGGCTACACCTTC. Translating gives CASSSLTGTGYTF.

V and J are TRBV19 and TRBJ2-3, with a possible D match to TRBD2 (6 bases). In germline, CDR1 is LNHDA, CDR2 SQIVND (reference sequence). This CDR3 spans 16 amino acids. Trimming cost V 4 bases and J 1 base, with 15 bases left between them. CDR3 region: CASSTLSGGGTDTQYF. CDR3 in DNA: TGTGCCAGTAGTACCCTCTCCGGCGGGGGCACAGATACGCAGTATTTT. Complete variable domain (other parts from reference TRBV19 and TRBJ2-3): DGGITQSPKYLFRKEGQNVTLSCEQNLNHDAMYWYRQDPGQGLRLIYYSQIVNDFQKGDIAEGYSVSREKKESFPLTVTSAQKNPTAFYLCASSTLSGGGTDTQYFGPGTRLTVL.

This chain uses TRBV14 with TRBJ2-7, with 7 positions matching TRBD1. Germline V gene data show CDR1 as SGHDN and CDR2 as FVKESK. There are 14 residues in the CDR3. The ends lost 3 bases at V and 4 bases at J; junction bases unmatched: 6. The CDR3 is CASSQGQLNYEQYF. The CDR3 DNA is TGTGCCAGCAGCCAGGGACAGCTTAATTACGAGCAGTACTTC. The variable domain in full, with the rest retrieved from reference TRBV14 and TRBJ2-7, is EAGVTQFPSHSVIEKGQTVTLRCDPISGHDNLYWYRRVMGKEIKFLLHFVKESKQDESGMPNNRFLAERTGGTYSTLKVQPAELEDSGVYFCASSQGQLNYEQYFGPGTRLTVT.

The chain couples TRBV6-6 to TRBJ1-2; 7 positions agree with TRBD1. This CDR3 contains 16 residues. J gave up 6 bases and V 4 bases, and 14 bases lay outside the gene matches. The germline V gene has CDR1 MNHNY and CDR2 SVGAGI (reference sequence). The chain's CDR3 is CASSSMLGQEGNGYTF. The DNA for the CDR3 is TGTGCCAGCAGTTCTATGTTAGGACAGGAGGGGAATGGCTACACCTTC.

This chain uses TRBV21-1 with TRBJ1-2. TRBV21-1 is a known pseudogene. The CDR3 is 15 residues long. CDR3 bases: TGTGCCAGCAGCAAAGATTGTCGCGCATTTTATGGCTACACCTTC. Its protein is CASSKDCRAFYGYTF.

The V call is TRBV18, the J call TRBJ1-5, with TRBD1 as a possible D gene (6 bases). From germline, CDR1 is KGHSH and CDR2 LQKENI. V lost 2 bases and J lost 1, with 12 bases in between. The length of the CDR3 is 16 residues. The chain's CDR3 is CASSPNPTGSNQPQHF. CDR3 in DNA: TGTGCCAGCTCACCAAACCCCACAGGGAGCAATCAGCCCCAGCATTTT.

The DNA of the CDR3 is TGTGCCAGCAGTACGGACAGGGGGCAATCTGGCTACACCTTC. This gives the protein CASSTDRGQSGYTF. The V gene is TRBV6-2 or TRBV6-3, the J gene TRBJ1-2; 11 nucleotides align to TRBD1. Trimming cost V 5 bases and J 7 bases; bases outside gene matches: 6. Germline V CDR1 and CDR2: MNHEY, SVGEGT. This CDR3 has 14 residues.

V usage is TRBV19 and J usage is TRBJ1-1; D remains unclear. V lost 3 bases and J lost 4, with 21 bases in between. CDR3 length equals 17 residues. Looked up from germline, CDR1 is LNHDA and CDR2 is SQIVND (reference sequence). CDR3 in DNA: TGTGCCAGTAGTATCTTTTCGAGCTTTAGAGAGGGCACTGAAGCTTTCTTT. Translation gives CASSIFSSFREGTEAFF. The full variable domain, with the rest looked up from reference TRBV19 and TRBJ1-1, is DGGITQSPKYLFRKEGQNVTLSCEQNLNHDAMYWYRQDPGQGLRLIYYSQIVNDFQKGDIAEGYSVSREKKESFPLTVTSAQKNPTAFYLCASSIFSSFREGTEAFFGQGTRLTVV.

The chain combines TRBV5-1 with TRBJ2-1; 9 bases line up with TRBD1. The CDR3 contains 14 residues. Germline assignment: CDR1 SGHRS and CDR2 YFSETQ. J lost 5 bases, V lost 7 bases, and 7 bases had no gene match. This CDR3 reads CASVPGTGNNEQFF. The CDR3 DNA follows: TGCGCCAGCGTCCCTGGGACAGGGAACAATGAGCAGTTCTTC.

CDR3 loop: CASSLWTSGGAGDTQYF. CDR3 nucleotides: TGTGCCAGCAGCTTATGGACTAGCGGGGGGGCCGGTGATACGCAGTATTTT. The chain has TRBV7-2 and TRBJ2-3; TRBD2 aligns across 15 bases. Germline CDR1 is SGHTA and CDR2 is FQGNSA. This CDR3 is 17 amino acids long. V was pared by 2 bases and J by 6 bases, with 6 bases of the junction left unmatched.

The chain joins TRBV29-1 to TRBJ2-3; D is uncertain. This CDR3 has 12 residues. Per the germline V gene, CDR1 is SQVTM and CDR2 is ANQGSEA. The germline V and J ends were trimmed by 4 bases and 3 bases, with 8 bases remaining between them. The CDR3 coding sequence is TGCAGCGTTGTTGGGCTAACAGATACGCAGTATTTT. Translating gives CSVVGLTDTQYF.

The chain recombines TRBV4-1 with TRBJ2-2, with TRBD1 matching over 8 bases. The CDR3 loop spans 16 amino acids. V lost 0 bases, J lost 5 bases, and 5 bases stayed unmatched. CDR1 and CDR2 (germline): MGHRA, YSYEKL. CDR3 nucleotide sequence: TGCGCCAGCAGCCAAGAAGCAGGGGGCAGGACCGGGGAGCTGTTTTTT. It specifies CASSQEAGGRTGELFF.

The chain employs TRBV30 and TRBJ1-6; the D is unclear. V lost 0 bases, J lost 0 bases, and 18 bases lay in between. This CDR3 comprises 19 residues. Germline V lookup: CDR1 GTSNPN, CDR2 SVGIG (reference sequence). CDR3 in DNA: TGTGCCTGGAGTGTAGTTCGGACCTACACTAGCTCCTATAATTCACCCCTCCACTTT. This gives the protein CAWSVVRTYTSSYNSPLHF.

The chain is built from TRBV12-3 or TRBV12-4 and TRBJ2-7; D possibly corresponds to TRBD1 (5 bases). V was shortened by 6 bases and J by 4 bases, with 10 bases between the two germline ends. The CDR3 consists of 12 residues. CDR3 DNA: TGTGCCAGCAGCAGGGTATGGTACGAGCAGTACTTC. Its protein is CASSRVWYEQYF.